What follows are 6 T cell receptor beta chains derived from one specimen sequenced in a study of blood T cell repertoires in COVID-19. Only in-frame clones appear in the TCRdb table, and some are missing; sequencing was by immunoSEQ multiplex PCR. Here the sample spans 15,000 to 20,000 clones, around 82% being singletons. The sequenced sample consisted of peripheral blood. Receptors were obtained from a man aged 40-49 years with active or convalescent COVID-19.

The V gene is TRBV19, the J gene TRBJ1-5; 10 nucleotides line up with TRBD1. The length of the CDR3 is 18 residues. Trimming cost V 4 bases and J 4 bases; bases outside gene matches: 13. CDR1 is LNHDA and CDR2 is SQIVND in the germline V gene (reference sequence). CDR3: CASSTSHRGQGVNQPQHF. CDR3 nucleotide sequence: TGTGCCAGTAGTACTTCCCACCGAGGACAGGGGGTAAATCAGCCCCAGCATTTT.

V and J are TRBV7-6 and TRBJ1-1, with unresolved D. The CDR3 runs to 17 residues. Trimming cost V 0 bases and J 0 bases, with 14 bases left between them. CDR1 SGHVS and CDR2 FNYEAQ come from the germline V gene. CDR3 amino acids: CASSLALGEQLNTEAFF. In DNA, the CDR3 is TGTGCCAGCAGCTTAGCCTTGGGAGAACAGTTGAACACTGAAGCTTTCTTT.

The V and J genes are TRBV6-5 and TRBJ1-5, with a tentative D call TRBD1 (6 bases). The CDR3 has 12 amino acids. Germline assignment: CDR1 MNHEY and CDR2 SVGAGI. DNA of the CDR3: TGTGCAGGGGGGGGAGGCAATCAGCCCCAGCATTTT. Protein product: CAGGGGNQPQHF.

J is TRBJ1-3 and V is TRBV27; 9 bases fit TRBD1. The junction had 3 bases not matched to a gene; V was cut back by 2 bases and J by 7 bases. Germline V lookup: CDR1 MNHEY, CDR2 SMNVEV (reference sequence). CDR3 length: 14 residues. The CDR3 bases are TGTGCCAGCAGTTTAGTACAGGGGGCGAACACCATATATTTT. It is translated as CASSLVQGANTIYF.

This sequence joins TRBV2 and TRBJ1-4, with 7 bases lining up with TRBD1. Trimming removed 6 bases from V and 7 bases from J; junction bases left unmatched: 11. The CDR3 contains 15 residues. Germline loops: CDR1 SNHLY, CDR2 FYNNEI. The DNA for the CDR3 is TGTGCCAGCAGCTCAGGGGGTAAGGGAGTTGAAAAACTGTTTTTT. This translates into CASSSGGKGVEKLFF.

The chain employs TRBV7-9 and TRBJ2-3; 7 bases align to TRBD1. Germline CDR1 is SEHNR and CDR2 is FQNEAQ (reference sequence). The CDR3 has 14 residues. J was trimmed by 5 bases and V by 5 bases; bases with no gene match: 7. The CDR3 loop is CASSGTGAGDTQYF. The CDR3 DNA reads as TGTGCCAGCAGCGGTACAGGGGCGGGAGATACGCAGTATTTT.